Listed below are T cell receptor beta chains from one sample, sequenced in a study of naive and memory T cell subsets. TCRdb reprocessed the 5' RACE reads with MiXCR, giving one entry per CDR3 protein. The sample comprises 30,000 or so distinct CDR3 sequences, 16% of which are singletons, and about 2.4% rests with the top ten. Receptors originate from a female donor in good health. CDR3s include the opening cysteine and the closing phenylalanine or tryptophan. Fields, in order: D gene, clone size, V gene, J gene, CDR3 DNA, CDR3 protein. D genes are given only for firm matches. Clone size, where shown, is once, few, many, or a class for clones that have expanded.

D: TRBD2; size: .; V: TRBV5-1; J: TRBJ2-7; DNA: TGCGCCAGCAGCCCGGAACCTAGCGGGGGATCCTACGAGCAGTACTTC; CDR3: CASSPEPSGGSYEQYF
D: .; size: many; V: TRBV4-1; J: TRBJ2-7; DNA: TGCGCCAGCAGCCAAGTTTCGGTCAGCTCCTACGAGCAGTACTTC; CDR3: CASSQVSVSSYEQYF
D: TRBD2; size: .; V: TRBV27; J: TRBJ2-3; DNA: TGTGCCAGCCGATTAACTAGCGGGGGGGCTGATACGCAGTATTTT; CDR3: CASRLTSGGADTQYF
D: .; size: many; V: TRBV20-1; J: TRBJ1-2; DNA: TGCAGTGGGACGCCTGATAGGGACTATGGCTACACCTTC; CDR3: CSGTPDRDYGYTF
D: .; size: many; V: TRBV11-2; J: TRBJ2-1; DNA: TGTGCCAGCAGCTTAGATCGGGGTACTGAGCAGTTCTTC; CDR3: CASSLDRGTEQFF
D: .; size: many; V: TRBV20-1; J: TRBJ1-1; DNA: TGCAGTGCTAGGAGAAGGACAGCGAACACTGAAGCTTTCTTT; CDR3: CSARRRTANTEAFF
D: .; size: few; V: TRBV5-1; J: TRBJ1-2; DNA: TGCGCCAGCAGCCCTACGTGGGTTCGGGGCGGGAGGGACTATGGCTACACCTTC; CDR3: CASSPTWVRGGRDYGYTF
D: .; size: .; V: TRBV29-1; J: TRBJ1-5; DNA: TGCAGCGTAACAACTAACGGACAGAGCAATCAGCCCCAGCATTTT; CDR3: CSVTTNGQSNQPQHF
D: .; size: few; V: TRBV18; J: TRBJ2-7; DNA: TGTGCCAGCTCACCCGAGGCGCTAGGCGAGCAGTACTTC; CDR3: CASSPEALGEQYF
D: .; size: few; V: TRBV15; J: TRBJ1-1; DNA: TGTGCCACCAGCAGAGGAAGTTGGGACAAGAACACTGAAGCTTTCTTT; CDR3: CATSRGSWDKNTEAFF
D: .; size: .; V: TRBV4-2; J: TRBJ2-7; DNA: TGTGCCAGCAGCCAAGATCCTGGTACGATGGGTTACCAGCAGTACTTC; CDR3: CASSQDPGTMGYQQYF
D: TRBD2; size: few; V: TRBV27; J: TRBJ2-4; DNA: TGTGCCAGCAAGGCTAGCGGGGGGAAAAACATTCAGTACTTC; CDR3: CASKASGGKNIQYF
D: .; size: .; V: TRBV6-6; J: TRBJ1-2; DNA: TGTGCCAGCAGTTACTCGAACAGGGACGGCTACACCTTC; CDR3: CASSYSNRDGYTF
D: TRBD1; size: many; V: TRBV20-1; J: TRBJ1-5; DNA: TGCAGTGCTTCTGACAGGGGCAATCAGCCCCAGCATTTT; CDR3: CSASDRGNQPQHF
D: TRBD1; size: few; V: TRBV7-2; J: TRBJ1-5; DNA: TGTGCCAGCAGCCCAGGGGGGTATCGTCAGCATAGCAATCAGCCCCAGCATTTT; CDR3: CASSPGGYRQHSNQPQHF
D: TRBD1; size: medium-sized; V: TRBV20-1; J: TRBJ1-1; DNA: TGCAGTGCTAAACAGGGGGATACTGAAGCTTTCTTT; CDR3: CSAKQGDTEAFF
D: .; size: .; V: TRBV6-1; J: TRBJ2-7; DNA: TGTGCCAGCAGTGAAGGGGTAGGGCGGTCCTACGAGCAGTACTTC; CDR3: CASSEGVGRSYEQYF
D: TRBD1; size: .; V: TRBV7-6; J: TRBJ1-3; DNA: TGTGCCAGCAGCTTAGCGCCAGGGGGTACTGGAAACACCATATATTTT; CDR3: CASSLAPGGTGNTIYF
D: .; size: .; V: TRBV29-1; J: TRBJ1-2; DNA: TGCAGCGTTGAAGATCGCCAGGGTTGGAACTATGGCTACACCTTC; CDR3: CSVEDRQGWNYGYTF
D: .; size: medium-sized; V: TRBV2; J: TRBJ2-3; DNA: TGTGCCAGCAGAAGGACAGCAGATACGCAGTATTTT; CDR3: CASRRTADTQYF
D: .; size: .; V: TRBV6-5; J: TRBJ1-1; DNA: TGTGCCAGCAGTTACTCTGGGAAGAACACTGAAGCTTTCTTT; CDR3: CASSYSGKNTEAFF
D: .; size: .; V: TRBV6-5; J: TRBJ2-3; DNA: TGTGCCAGCAGACTCCAGCGGGCTAGCACAGATACGCAGTATTTT; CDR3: CASRLQRASTDTQYF
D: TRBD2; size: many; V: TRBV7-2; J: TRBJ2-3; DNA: TGTGCCAGCAGCTTAATGGCTAGCGGAACAGATACGCAGTATTTT; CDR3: CASSLMASGTDTQYF
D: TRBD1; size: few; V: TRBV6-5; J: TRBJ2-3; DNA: TGTGCCAGCAGCTCAACCGGGACAGGAAGCACAGATACGCAGTATTTT; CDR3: CASSSTGTGSTDTQYF
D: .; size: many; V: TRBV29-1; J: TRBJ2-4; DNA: TGCAGCGTTGAGCATACGCACCTGGGGGCCAAAAACATTCAGTACTTC; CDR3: CSVEHTHLGAKNIQYF
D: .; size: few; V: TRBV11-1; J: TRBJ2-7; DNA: TGTGCCAGCAGCCCGCGGGACGGCTACGAGCAGTACTTC; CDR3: CASSPRDGYEQYF
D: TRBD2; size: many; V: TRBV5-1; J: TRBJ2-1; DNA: TGCGCCAGCAGCTTTAGCGGGGGGGAGTTCTTC; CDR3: CASSFSGGEFF
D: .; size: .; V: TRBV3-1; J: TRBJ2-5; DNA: TGTGCCAGCAGCCGTACACAAGGTCTAGAGACCCAGTACTTC; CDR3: CASSRTQGLETQYF
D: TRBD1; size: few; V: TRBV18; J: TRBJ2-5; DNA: TGTGCCAGCTCACGTGACAGGGTCCAAGAGACCCAGTACTTC; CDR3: CASSRDRVQETQYF
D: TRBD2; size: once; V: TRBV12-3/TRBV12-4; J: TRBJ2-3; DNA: TGTGCCAGCACTAAGACTAGCGGGGGAACAGATACGCAGTATTTT; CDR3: CASTKTSGGTDTQYF